Below, 31 T cell receptor beta chains from the same sample are listed, as sequenced in a study of blood T cell repertoires in COVID-19. The table came from immunoSEQ multiplex PCR; TCRdb's copy has only in-frame clones and leaves some out. The sample lists 90,000 to 120,000 clones; 84% were seen once. The sample comprised peripheral blood. These receptors all stem from a human donor in a cohort sampled during active COVID-19.

The chain employs TRBV9 and TRBJ2-1; TRBD2 might be the D (6 bases). The CDR3 is 17 residues long. Per the germline V gene, CDR1 is SGDLS and CDR2 is YYNGEE. The ends were cut back, 1 base at V and 7 bases at J, with 21 bases in the middle. The CDR3 sequence is CASSVTTLAPQGNEQFF. The CDR3 DNA sequence: TGTGCCAGCAGCGTAACCACGCTAGCGCCTCAAGGGAATGAGCAGTTCTTC.

The chain links TRBV5-1 to TRBJ2-1; D uncertain. The CDR3 covers 12 residues. Germline CDR1 SGHRS, CDR2 YFSETQ. V lost 2 bases and J lost 3, with 3 bases in between. CDR3 sequence reads: CASSFIYNEQFF. Here the CDR3 DNA reads TGCGCCAGCAGCTTCATCTACAATGAGCAGTTCTTC.

This chain connects TRBV3-1 (or the pseudogene TRBV3-2) to TRBJ1-2; TRBD1 matches at 7 bases. This CDR3 is 13 amino acids long. CDR1 LGHDT and CDR2 YNNKEL come from the germline V gene (reference sequence). V lost 5 bases and J lost 4; bases outside the gene matches: 4. CDR3 DNA: TGTGCCAGCAGCGAAGGACAGGTCTATGGCTACACCTTC. The encoded protein is CASSEGQVYGYTF.

This clone was counted a single time. CDR3 protein: CASSFSGYQETQYF. The CDR3 coding sequence is TGTGCCAGCAGCTTCAGCGGCTACCAAGAGACCCAGTACTTC. The chain couples TRBV14 to TRBJ2-5; TRBD2 is a possible D gene (5 bases). V was clipped by 5 bases and J by 0 bases, with 10 bases between them. The CDR3 is 14 amino acids. Germline-derived CDR1 and CDR2 are SGHDN and FVKESK.

The chain combines TRBV11-2 with TRBJ2-1, with TRBD1 matching 7 bases. Per germline, CDR1 SGHAT and CDR2 FQNNGV. V shed 2 bases and J 9 bases; nucleotides not matched to a gene: 13. The CDR3 runs 16 residues. The CDR3 sequence is CASSLPGGGQFSEQFF. The CDR3 DNA sequence: TGTGCCAGCAGCTTACCCGGTGGGGGACAGTTCAGTGAGCAGTTCTTC.

The chain combines TRBV27 with TRBJ2-6; a possible D gene is TRBD2 (5 bases). Per the germline V gene, CDR1 is MNHEY and CDR2 is SMNVEV (reference sequence). The CDR3 runs to 15 residues. Trimming removed 6 bases from V and 2 bases from J, with 11 bases in between. The CDR3 protein is CASRVGVTGANVLTF. The CDR3 DNA is TGTGCCAGCAGGGTGGGAGTGACTGGGGCCAACGTCCTGACTTTC. The variable domain in full, completed from reference TRBV27 and TRBJ2-6, reads EAQVTQNPRYLITVTGKKLTVTCSQNMNHEYMSWYRQDPGLGLRQIYYSMNVEVTDKGDVPEGYKVSRKEKRNFPLILESPSPNQTSLYFCASRVGVTGANVLTFGAGSRLTVL.

The chain links TRBV24-1 to TRBJ2-3; 8 bases are shared with TRBD1. Germline CDR1 is KGHDR and CDR2 is SFDVKD. CDR3 length equals 14 residues. Losses at the gene ends were 4 bases for V and 5 bases for J; bases not matched to a gene: 4. CDR3 sequence reads: CATSDYRGRDTQYF. The CDR3 nucleotides read TGTGCCACCAGTGACTACAGGGGGAGAGATACGCAGTATTTT.

J is TRBJ2-1 and V is TRBV6-5; possibly TRBD1 for D (6 bases). The V end lost 2 bases, the J end lost 9 bases, and 20 bases lay between the germline ends. Germline V CDR1 and CDR2: MNHEY, SVGAGI. CDR3 size: 16 residues. CDR3 nucleotide sequence: TGTGCCAGCAGTTACCAGACAGGACTTGGTGGTGGTGAGCAGTTCTTC. Encoded protein: CASSYQTGLGGGEQFF.

The rearrangement joins TRBV3-1 (or the pseudogene TRBV3-2) to TRBJ1-1; D is uncertain. Between the trimmed V and J ends, which lost 2 bases and 7 bases, there was a span of 14 bases. The CDR3 has 14 amino acids. Germline lookup yields CDR1 LGHDT and CDR2 YNNKEL (reference sequence). CDR3 loop: CASSQRERKGEAFF. The CDR3 DNA reads TGTGCCAGCAGCCAAAGGGAGAGGAAGGGTGAAGCTTTCTTT.

This chain connects TRBV7-6 to TRBJ2-3; the match to TRBD2 covers 11 bases. Germline CDR1 is SGHVS and CDR2 is FNYEAQ. The length of the CDR3 is 16 residues. Trimming cost V 5 bases and J 3 bases; bases outside gene matches: 7. This CDR3 reads CASSPATSGITDTQYF. In nucleotides, the CDR3 is TGTGCCAGCAGCCCCGCGACTAGCGGGATTACAGATACGCAGTATTTT.

The chain uses TRBV15 and TRBJ1-5; TRBD1 matches at 7 bases. V shed 6 bases and J 0 bases; nucleotides not matched to a gene: 5. In germline, CDR1 is LNHNV, CDR2 YYDKDF (reference sequence). The CDR3 covers 15 residues. The DNA of the CDR3 is TGTGCCACCAGTAAGTCAGGGGGTAGCAATCAGCCCCAGCATTTT. Translation: CATSKSGGSNQPQHF.

V usage is TRBV30 and J usage is TRBJ1-2, with D maybe TRBD1 (5 bases). Per germline, CDR1 GTSNPN and CDR2 SVGIG (reference sequence). Trimming took off 3 bases at V and 1 base at J, with 9 bases between the two ends. The CDR3 loop spans 13 amino acids. The CDR3 region is CAWSPQGNYGYTF. The CDR3 nucleotides are TGTGCCTGGAGCCCCCAGGGTAACTATGGCTACACCTTC. Full variable domain (remainder filled in from reference TRBV30 and TRBJ1-2): SQTIHQWPATLVQPVGSPLSLECTVEGTSNPNLYWYRQAAGRGLQLLFYSVGIGQISSEVPQNLSASRPQDRQFILSSKKLLLSDSGFYLCAWSPQGNYGYTFGSGTRLTVV.

The chain combines TRBV3-1 (or the pseudogene TRBV3-2) with TRBJ1-1, with D possibly matching TRBD1 (6 bases). CDR1 and CDR2 (germline): LGHDT, YNNKEL (reference sequence). V gave up 2 bases and J gave up 4 bases, with 14 bases separating them. This CDR3 is 15 amino acids long. The CDR3 sequence is CASSQIPLGGTEAFF. CDR3 DNA: TGTGCCAGCAGCCAAATCCCCCTAGGGGGCACTGAAGCTTTCTTT.

The chain couples TRBV28 to TRBJ2-7; the match to TRBD1 covers 10 bases. Per germline, CDR1 MDHEN and CDR2 SYDVKM. V trimming: 5 bases; J trimming: 6 bases; junction bases outside the gene matches: 7. This CDR3 contains 14 residues. CDR3 loop: CASSTTGGRFEQYF. The DNA for the CDR3 is TGTGCCAGCAGTACGACAGGGGGCCGTTTCGAGCAGTACTTC. Together with reference TRBV28 and TRBJ2-7, the CDR3 gives the full variable domain: DVKVTQSSRYLVKRTGEKVFLECVQDMDHENMFWYRQDPGLGLRLIYFSYDVKMKEKGDIPEGYSVSREKKERFSLILESASTNQTSMYLCASSTTGGRFEQYFGPGTRLTVT.

This clone was recorded a few times. J is TRBJ2-1 and V is TRBV5-1, with 11 bases aligning to TRBD2. Germline lookup yields CDR1 SGHRS and CDR2 YFSETQ. The CDR3 consists of 19 residues. Trimming cost V 7 bases and J 7 bases; bases outside gene matches: 22. This CDR3 reads CASGTSGGGSLNRWNEQFF. The CDR3, as DNA: TGCGCCAGCGGCACTAGCGGGGGCGGTAGTCTGAATCGTTGGAATGAGCAGTTCTTC.

Of note for this clone: Other DNA sequences from this sample encode an identical CDR3 as well. The V and J genes are TRBV18 and TRBJ1-5, with TRBD1 matching over 10 bases. The V segment lost 6 bases and the J segment 5 bases; nucleotides outside the gene matches: 4. Looked up from germline, CDR1 is KGHSH and CDR2 is LQKENI. This CDR3 contains 14 residues. CDR3 in amino acids: CASSQDRGYQPQHF. The CDR3 nucleotides read TGTGCCAGCTCCCAGGACAGGGGGTATCAGCCCCAGCATTTT.

J is TRBJ1-2 and V is TRBV30, with a possible D match to TRBD1 (5 bases). Trimming stripped 3 bases from V and 7 bases from J, with 15 bases between. Germline V gene sequence: CDR1 GTSNPN, CDR2 SVGIG (reference sequence). The CDR3 consists of 13 residues. CDR3 nucleotides: TGTGCCTGGAGCCCCTTTTCGGGGGGTGGCTACACCTTC. Encoded protein: CAWSPFSGGGYTF.

J is TRBJ2-7 and V is TRBV4-3; 9 bases map to TRBD2. Germline values: CDR1 LGHNA, CDR2 YSLEER. CDR3 length equals 16 residues. The junction had 7 bases not matched to a gene; V was cut back by 0 bases and J by 4 bases. DNA for the CDR3: TGCGCCAGCAGCCAAGATCGAGCGGGAGGTATTTACGAGCAGTACTTC. Translation: CASSQDRAGGIYEQYF.

This clone turned up a few times. The rearrangement joins TRBV19 to TRBJ1-1, with 8 bases that match TRBD1. This CDR3 region has 13 residues. Germline CDR1 is LNHDA and CDR2 is SQIVND (reference sequence). V lost 6 bases and J lost 1; bases outside the gene matches: 1. CDR3 DNA: TGTGCCAGTAGGGGACAGGCGAACACTGAAGCTTTCTTT. Its protein is CASRGQANTEAFF.

The chain joins TRBV5-6 to TRBJ2-2; 8 positions agree with TRBD1. Germline-derived CDR1 and CDR2 are SGHDT and YYEEEE. The CDR3 has 15 amino acids. The V segment lost 2 bases and the J segment 1 base; nucleotides outside the gene matches: 1. The DNA for the CDR3 is TGTGCCAGCAGCTTTGGACAGGGGAACACCGGGGAGCTGTTTTTT. This encodes CASSFGQGNTGELFF. Complete variable domain (other parts from reference TRBV5-6 and TRBJ2-2): DAGVTQSPTHLIKTRGQQVTLRCSPKSGHDTVSWYQQALGQGPQFIFQYYEEEERQRGNFPDRFSGHQFPNYSSELNVNALLLGDSALYLCASSFGQGNTGELFFGEGSRLTVL.

The table lists this clone with a count of one. The J gene is TRBJ2-7, the V gene TRBV20-1; possibly TRBD2 for D (6 bases). Germline V gives CDR1 DFQATT, CDR2 SNEGSKA (reference sequence). V lost 6 bases and J lost 1, with 7 bases in between. This CDR3 is built from 11 residues. The CDR3 nucleotides are TGCAGTGCGGCGGGATCCTACGAGCAGTACGTC. Amino acid sequence: CSAAGSYEQYV.

The V call is TRBV19, the J call TRBJ1-2; D is unresolved. Trimming removed 3 bases from V and 3 bases from J, with 8 bases in between. The CDR3 runs 13 residues. In germline, CDR1 is LNHDA, CDR2 SQIVND (reference sequence). The CDR3 here is CASSMGTHYGYTF. CDR3 sequence (DNA): TGTGCCAGTAGTATGGGCACCCACTATGGCTACACCTTC.

The count of this clone is one. The chain combines TRBV28 with TRBJ2-7; no reliable D call. Trimming removed 6 bases at V and 1 base at J, with 13 bases between. The CDR3 contains 14 residues. CDR1 is MDHEN and CDR2 is SYDVKM in the germline V gene. The CDR3 region has the DNA TGTGCCAGCAGGCGCGAGAGGCCATCCTACGAGCAGTACTTC. It encodes CASRRERPSYEQYF. Using reference TRBV28 and TRBJ2-7 for the parts outside the CDR3, the full variable domain is DVKVTQSSRYLVKRTGEKVFLECVQDMDHENMFWYRQDPGLGLRLIYFSYDVKMKEKGDIPEGYSVSREKKERFSLILESASTNQTSMYLCASRRERPSYEQYFGPGTRLTVT.

V is TRBV7-2 and J is TRBJ2-6; 10 bases are a match to TRBD1. CDR1 and CDR2 (germline): SGHTA, FQGNSA. Trimming at V came to 5 bases and at J to 0 bases, leaving 7 bases not matched to a gene. There are 18 residues in the CDR3. Here the CDR3 reads CASSDRTGGYSGANVLTF. The CDR3 DNA reads TGTGCCAGCAGCGATCGGACAGGGGGATACTCTGGGGCCAACGTCCTGACTTTC.

The CDR3 here is CASKALSTGEQYF. CDR3 coding DNA: TGTGCCAGCAAGGCTCTCTCGACGGGCGAGCAGTACTTC. This chain uses TRBV2 with TRBJ2-7; D not resolved. The CDR3 spans 13 residues. Germline loops: CDR1 SNHLY, CDR2 FYNNEI. V lost 7 bases and J 6 bases, leaving 16 bases between the germline ends.

This chain joins TRBV12-3 or TRBV12-4 and TRBJ1-2, with D possibly being TRBD1 (6 bases). The length of the CDR3 is 13 residues. Trimming stripped 5 bases from V and 4 bases from J, with 11 bases between. The CDR3, as DNA: TGTGCCAGCAGTGTAGGACAGACCTATGGCTACACCTTC. Protein: CASSVGQTYGYTF.

The V call is TRBV9, the J call TRBJ2-7; 8 bases match TRBD2. The ends lost 0 bases at V and 2 bases at J; junction bases unmatched: 1. Germline V gene sequence: CDR1 SGDLS, CDR2 YYNGEE. There are 14 residues in the CDR3. CDR3 amino acids: CASSVEREPYEQYF. The CDR3 DNA follows: TGTGCCAGCAGCGTAGAGCGGGAGCCCTACGAGCAGTACTTC.

This clone was detected once. The junction differs from germline at one of its ends, possibly a read error. CDR3 in amino acids: CASTPRGTGNTGELFF. Here the CDR3 DNA reads TGTGCTAGCACCCCGCGGGGGACAGGCAACACCGGGGAGCTGTTTTTT. This sequence joins TRBV7-7 and TRBJ2-2; D is possibly TRBD1 (8 bases). Germline V gene data show CDR1 as SSHAT and CDR2 as FNYEAQ (reference sequence). The CDR3 consists of 16 residues.

The genes are TRBV5-1 and TRBJ2-7; the match to TRBD1 covers 7 bases. Germline trimming cut 0 bases from V and 5 bases from J; bases unmatched to any gene: 14. The CDR3 covers 17 residues. Per germline, CDR1 SGHRS and CDR2 YFSETQ. CDR3 residues: CASSLGGTSGTENEQYF. For the CDR3, the DNA is TGCGCCAGCAGCTTGGGGGGGACCTCCGGGACAGAGAACGAGCAGTACTTC. The full variable domain, its missing parts supplied by reference TRBV5-1 and TRBJ2-7, is KAGVTQTPRYLIKTRGQQVTLSCSPISGHRSVSWYQQTPGQGLQFLFEYFSETQRNKGNFPGRFSGRQFSNSRSEMNVSTLELGDSALYLCASSLGGTSGTENEQYFGPGTRLTVT.

The rearrangement links TRBV2 to TRBJ1-5, with D maybe TRBD1 (5 bases). The length of the CDR3 is 14 residues. Germline V lookup: CDR1 SNHLY, CDR2 FYNNEI. The V end was cut by 3 bases, the J end by 4 bases, with 10 bases between. The CDR3 sequence is CASSDSGGNQPQHF. The DNA for the CDR3 is TGTGCCAGCAGTGATTCGGGGGGAAATCAGCCCCAGCATTTT.

In nucleotides, the CDR3 is TGTGCCAGCAGCGTTCGGGGGGGTCGCACTGAAGCTTTCTTT. Translation gives CASSVRGGRTEAFF. This chain uses TRBV21-1 with TRBJ1-1. TRBV21-1 is flagged as a pseudogene. The CDR3 loop spans 14 amino acids.